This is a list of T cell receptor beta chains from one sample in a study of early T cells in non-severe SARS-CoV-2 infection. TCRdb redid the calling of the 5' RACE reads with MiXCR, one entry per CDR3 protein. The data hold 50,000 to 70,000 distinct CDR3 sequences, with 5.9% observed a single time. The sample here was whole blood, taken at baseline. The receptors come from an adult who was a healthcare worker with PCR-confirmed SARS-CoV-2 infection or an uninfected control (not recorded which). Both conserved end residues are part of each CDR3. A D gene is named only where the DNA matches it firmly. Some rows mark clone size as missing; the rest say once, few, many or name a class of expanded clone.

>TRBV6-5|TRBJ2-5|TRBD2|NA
TGTGCCAGCAGTTCGGGACTAGCTGAATCGGAGACCCAGTACTTC
CASSSGLAESETQYF
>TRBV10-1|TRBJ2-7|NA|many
TGCGCCAGCGGCCGGTTCTACGAGCAGTACTTC
CASGRFYEQYF
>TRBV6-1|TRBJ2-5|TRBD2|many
TGTGCCAGCAGTGCACTAGCGGGGCTGAAAGAGACCCAGTACTTC
CASSALAGLKETQYF
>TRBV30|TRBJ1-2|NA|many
TGTGCCTGGGGGCGAATCCCAGGGAATCGAGAGTATGGCTACACCTTC
CAWGRIPGNREYGYTF
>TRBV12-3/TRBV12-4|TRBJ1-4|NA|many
TGTGCCAGCAGCCCTGGACAGCCTGCGGCTAATGAAAAACTGTTTTTT
CASSPGQPAANEKLFF
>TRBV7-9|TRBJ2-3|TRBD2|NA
TGTGCCAGCGTCCGACTAGCGGGTGGGCCGCCGGTTGGAGATACGCAGTATTTT
CASVRLAGGPPVGDTQYF
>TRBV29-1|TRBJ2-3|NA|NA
TGCAGCGCCTTCCCGAGGAGCACAGATACGCAGTATTTT
CSAFPRSTDTQYF
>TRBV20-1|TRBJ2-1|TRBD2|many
TGCAGTGCTAGAAAGCGGGATCGGTCGTTTTTTGATGAGCAGTTCTTC
CSARKRDRSFFDEQFF
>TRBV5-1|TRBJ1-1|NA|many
TGCGCCAGCAGGATCTTACAGGTCGCTGAAGCTTTCTTT
CASRILQVAEAFF
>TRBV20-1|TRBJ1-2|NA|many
TGCAGTGTCAATGACAGGAACTATGGCTACACCTTC
CSVNDRNYGYTF
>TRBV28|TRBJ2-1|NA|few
TGTGCCAGCAGTATCTCGACAGGTTTCGGAACGTCCTACAATGAGCAGTTCTTC
CASSISTGFGTSYNEQFF
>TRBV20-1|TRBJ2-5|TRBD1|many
TGCAGTGCCGCGGGACAGGGGAACCAAGAGACCCAGTACTTC
CSAAGQGNQETQYF
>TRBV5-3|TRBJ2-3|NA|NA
TGTGCCAGAAGCAATGAGGACGGGGCGAGCACAGATACGCAGTATTTT
CARSNEDGASTDTQYF
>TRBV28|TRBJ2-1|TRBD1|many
TGTGCCAGCAACCACGCCGGGACAGGGAGGAATGAGCAGTTCTTC
CASNHAGTGRNEQFF
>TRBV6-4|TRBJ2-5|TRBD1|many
TGTGCCAGCAGTTTACAGGGGGGCCAAGAGACCCAGTACTTC
CASSLQGGQETQYF
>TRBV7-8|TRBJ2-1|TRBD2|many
TGTGCCAGCAGCCTAAGACTAGCGGGAGGGGCGAATGAGCAGTTCTTC
CASSLRLAGGANEQFF
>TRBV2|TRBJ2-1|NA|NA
TGTGCCAGCAGTGTCGGTCATAACAATGAGCAGTTCTTC
CASSVGHNNEQFF
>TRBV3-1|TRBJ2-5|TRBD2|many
TGTGCCAGCAGCCAAGGGGTCCGCCAGCGGGGGCTTCGAGAGACCCAGTACTTC
CASSQGVRQRGLRETQYF
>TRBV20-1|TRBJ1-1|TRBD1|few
TGCAGTGCTAGTAGTACGACAGGGGACACTGAAGCTTTCTTT
CSASSTTGDTEAFF
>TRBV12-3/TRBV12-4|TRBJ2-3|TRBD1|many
TGTGCCAGCAGTAGGGACAGGGGGTCAGATACGCAGTATTTT
CASSRDRGSDTQYF
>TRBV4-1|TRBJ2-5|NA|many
TGCGCCAGCAGCCATTTAGGACTGCCATTAAAAGAGACCCAGTACTTC
CASSHLGLPLKETQYF
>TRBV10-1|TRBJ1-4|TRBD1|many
TGCGCCAGCAGCGACAGGGCCTCTGCAACTAATGAAAAACTGTTTTTT
CASSDRASATNEKLFF
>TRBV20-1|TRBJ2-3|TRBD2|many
TGCAGTGCTAGGCAGAGCGGGAGGGTGGCGGATACGCAGTATTTT
CSARQSGRVADTQYF
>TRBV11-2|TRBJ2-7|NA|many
TGTGCCAGCAGCCGAAGTGGGTACGAGCAGTACTTC
CASSRSGYEQYF
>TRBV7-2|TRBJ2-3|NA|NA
TGTGCCAGCAGCTTAAGGGGGGCCCCGGGGACAGATACGCAGTATTTT
CASSLRGAPGTDTQYF
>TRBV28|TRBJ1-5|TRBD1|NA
TGTGCCAGCAGTTTACCAAGGGGGCTTAGCAATCAGCCCCAGCATTTT
CASSLPRGLSNQPQHF
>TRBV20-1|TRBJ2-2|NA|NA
TGCAGTGCTAGAGATGCTGGGGGCACCGGGGAGCTGTTTTTT
CSARDAGGTGELFF
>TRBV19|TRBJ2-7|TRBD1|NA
TGTGCCAGTAGTCTTAACAGGGGGCCCTACGAGCAGTACTTC
CASSLNRGPYEQYF
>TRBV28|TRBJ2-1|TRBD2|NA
TGTGCCAGTAAACCGACTAGCGCGTACAATGAGCAGTTCTTC
CASKPTSAYNEQFF
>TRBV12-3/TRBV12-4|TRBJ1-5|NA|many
TGTGCCAGCAGCCCTCGGCGGAGGGGCATTAATCAGCCCCAGCATTTT
CASSPRRRGINQPQHF
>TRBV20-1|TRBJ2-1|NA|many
TGCAGTGCTAGAGATCCCAGAGGGTACAATGAGCAGTTCTTC
CSARDPRGYNEQFF
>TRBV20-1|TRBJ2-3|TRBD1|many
TGCAGTGCCCAGGGGGCAGATACGCAGTATTTT
CSAQGADTQYF
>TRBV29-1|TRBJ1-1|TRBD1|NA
TGCAGCGTTGGAGGGGGCATGAACACTGAAGCTTTCTTT
CSVGGGMNTEAFF
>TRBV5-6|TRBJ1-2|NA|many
TGTGCCAGCAGCGCAGGGAGGACGGGCTACACCTTC
CASSAGRTGYTF
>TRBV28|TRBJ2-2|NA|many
TGTGCCAGCAGTTCCGGGGAGGAGCTGTTTTTT
CASSSGEELFF
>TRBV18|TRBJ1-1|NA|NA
TGTGCCAGCTCCCCGGGGCAGAACGCTGAAGCTTTCTTT
CASSPGQNAEAFF
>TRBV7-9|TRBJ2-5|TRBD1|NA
TGTGCCAGCAGCTTGGGACAGTACCAAGAGACCCAGTACTTC
CASSLGQYQETQYF
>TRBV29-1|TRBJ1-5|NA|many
TGCAGCGGGGGAGACCGCGATCAGCCCCAGCATTTT
CSGGDRDQPQHF
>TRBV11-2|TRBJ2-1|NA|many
TGTGCCAGCAGCCCCCCCGGGCGGGACCTACGCTACAATGAGCAGTTCTTC
CASSPPGRDLRYNEQFF
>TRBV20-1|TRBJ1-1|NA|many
TGCAGTGCTAGAGGTTGGAGGGCGCGGACTGAAGCTTTCTTT
CSARGWRARTEAFF
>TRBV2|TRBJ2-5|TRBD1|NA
TGTGCCAGCAGTATCCCGGGACAGGGAGCAGAGACCCAGTACTTC
CASSIPGQGAETQYF
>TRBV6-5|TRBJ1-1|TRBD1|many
TGTGCCAGCAGGGACAGGGTCGACACTGAAGCTTTCTTT
CASRDRVDTEAFF
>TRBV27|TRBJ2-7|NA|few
TGTGCCAGCAGTTCCCTGGGAGCGGGCTCCTACGAGCAGTACTTC
CASSSLGAGSYEQYF
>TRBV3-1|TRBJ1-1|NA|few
TGTGCCAGCAGCCAAACAGGAGACACTGAAGCTTTCTTT
CASSQTGDTEAFF